This TCR beta chain was sequenced for a study of CD8 T cell repertoires and HIV-1 epitope variants. In the case of this clone: Its antigen is unidentified.

The V gene's germline CDR1 is PRHDT and CDR2 FYEKMQ (reference sequence). V was trimmed by 0 bases and J by 5 bases, leaving 7 bases between them. The CDR3 covers 13 residues. The data were produced by immunoSEQ multiplex PCR, yet TCRdb's version contains in-frame clones alone and is incomplete. Of a few thousand clones listed, around 69% are singletons. Sequenced sample: cultured CD8+ T cells derived from PBMCs. This sequence originates from a male donor with HIV. The rearrangement uses TRBV13 and TRBJ2-5; D perhaps matches TRBD2 (6 bases). The CDR3 DNA sequence: TGTGCCAGCAGCTTAGGGGGGGGTGAGACCCAGTACTTC. Protein: CASSLGGGETQYF.